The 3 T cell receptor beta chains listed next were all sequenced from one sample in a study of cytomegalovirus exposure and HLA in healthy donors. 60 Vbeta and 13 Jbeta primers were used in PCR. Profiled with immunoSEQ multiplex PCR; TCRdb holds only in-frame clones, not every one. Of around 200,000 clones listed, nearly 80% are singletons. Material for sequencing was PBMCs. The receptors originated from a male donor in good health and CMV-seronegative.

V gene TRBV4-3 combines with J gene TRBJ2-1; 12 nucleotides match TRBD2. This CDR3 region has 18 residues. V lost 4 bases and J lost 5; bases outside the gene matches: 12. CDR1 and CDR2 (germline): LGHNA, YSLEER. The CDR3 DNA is TGCGCCAGCAGCCGGGCTCTAGCGGGAGGGCCGGGCGACAATGAGCAGTTCTTC. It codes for CASSRALAGGPGDNEQFF.

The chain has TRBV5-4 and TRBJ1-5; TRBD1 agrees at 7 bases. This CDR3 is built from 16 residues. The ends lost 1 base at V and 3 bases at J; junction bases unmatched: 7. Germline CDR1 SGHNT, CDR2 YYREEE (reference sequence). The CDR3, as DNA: TGTGCCAGCAGCTTGTGGGGACAGTCTCACAATCAGCCCCAGCATTTT. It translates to CASSLWGQSHNQPQHF.

The CDR3 DNA follows: TGCGCCAGCAGCTTACTCCCCGCAACTAATGAAAAACTGTTTTTT. It is translated as CASSLLPATNEKLFF. The rearrangement joins TRBV5-1 to TRBJ1-4; no firm D call. Between the trimmed V and J ends, which lost 2 bases and 0 bases, there was a span of 8 bases. The CDR3 is 15 amino acids. Germline assignment: CDR1 SGHRS and CDR2 YFSETQ. The full variable domain, in which reference TRBV5-1 and TRBJ1-4 provide the parts outside the CDR3, is KAGVTQTPRYLIKTRGQQVTLSCSPISGHRSVSWYQQTPGQGLQFLFEYFSETQRNKGNFPGRFSGRQFSNSRSEMNVSTLELGDSALYLCASSLLPATNEKLFFGSGTQLSVL.